Presented here are 7 T cell receptor beta chains from one specimen sequenced in a study of T cell changes during pregnancy in multiple sclerosis. Repertoires were generated with immunoSEQ multiplex PCR, while TCRdb's copy carries only in-frame clones and drops some. Among roughly 100,000 clones listed, 91% were seen once. The sample was peripheral blood, taken after pregnancy. Receptors were obtained from a female donor in good health, enrolled as a control in a pregnancy study.

The rearrangement joins TRBV4-1 to TRBJ1-2, with TRBD1 identical over 7 bases. This CDR3 region has 14 residues. With 1 base clipped from V and 3 bases from J, the junction kept 2 bases outside the gene matches. Germline loops: CDR1 MGHRA, CDR2 YSYEKL. The CDR3 bases are TGCGCCAGCAGCCAAGCAGACAGGGACTATGGCTACACCTTC. Protein sequence: CASSQADRDYGYTF.

J is TRBJ2-2 and V is TRBV28; D might be TRBD2 (5 bases). Germline V gene sequence: CDR1 MDHEN, CDR2 SYDVKM. Trimming removed 3 bases from V and 3 bases from J, with 17 bases in between. The CDR3 covers 17 residues. The CDR3 coding sequence is TGTGCCAGCAGTTTGGGATGGTCGGGATGGGACACCGGGGAGCTGTTTTTT. As protein: CASSLGWSGWDTGELFF.

The J gene is TRBJ1-1, the V gene TRBV19, with D uncertain. Trimming removed 8 bases from V and 2 bases from J, with 21 bases in between. Germline V CDR1 and CDR2: LNHDA, SQIVND (reference sequence). The CDR3 sequence is 16 residues long. The CDR3 protein is CASAHRAQRSNTEAFF. CDR3 nucleotides: TGTGCCAGTGCACACCGAGCGCAAAGGAGCAACACTGAAGCTTTCTTT.

The chain couples TRBV9 to TRBJ2-5; 12 bases are a match to TRBD2. The CDR3 consists of 15 residues. After removal of 3 bases from V and 7 bases from J, the junction contained 7 bases not matched to a gene. Germline CDR1 reads SGDLS; CDR2 reads YYNGEE. The CDR3 spells CASSATSGGSGTQYF. The CDR3 DNA sequence: TGTGCCAGCAGCGCCACTAGCGGGGGGTCCGGGACCCAGTACTTC.

V usage is TRBV19 and J usage is TRBJ1-5; D is unresolved. Germline CDR1 is LNHDA and CDR2 is SQIVND (reference sequence). The ends were cut back, 3 bases at V and 2 bases at J, with 8 bases in the middle. The CDR3 spans 14 residues. The CDR3 DNA follows: TGTGCCAGTAGTATTGACACCGGCAATCAGCCCCAGCATTTT. Translation gives CASSIDTGNQPQHF.

This clone was seen once. The chain links TRBV7-9 to TRBJ2-6; maybe TRBD1 (5 bases). The CDR3 loop spans 17 amino acids. Germline CDR1 SEHNR, CDR2 FQNEAQ (reference sequence). V gave up 5 bases and J gave up 0 bases, with 14 bases separating them. The CDR3 region is CASSPPQGNSGANVLTF. The CDR3 DNA reads as TGTGCCAGCAGCCCCCCCCAGGGCAACTCTGGGGCCAACGTCCTGACTTTC.

The rearrangement joins TRBV4-3 to TRBJ2-3; a possible D gene is TRBD1 (5 bases). The CDR3 is 15 amino acids. V lost 0 bases to trimming and J lost 6 bases, with 13 bases between them. Germline values: CDR1 LGHNA, CDR2 YSLEER. In DNA, the CDR3 is TGCGCCAGCAGCCAAGATAGGGCAGGGTACGATACGCAGTATTTT. Translated, it gives CASSQDRAGYDTQYF.